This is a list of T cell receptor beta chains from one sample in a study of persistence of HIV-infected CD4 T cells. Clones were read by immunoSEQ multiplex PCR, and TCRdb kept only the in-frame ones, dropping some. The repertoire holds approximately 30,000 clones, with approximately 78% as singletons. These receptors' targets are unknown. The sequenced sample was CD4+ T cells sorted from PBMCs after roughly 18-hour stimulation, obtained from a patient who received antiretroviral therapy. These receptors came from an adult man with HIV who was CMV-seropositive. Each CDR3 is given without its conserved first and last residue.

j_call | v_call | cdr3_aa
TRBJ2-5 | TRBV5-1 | ASSPRASRETQY
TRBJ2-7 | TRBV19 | ASSPATGFEQY
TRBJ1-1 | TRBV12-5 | ASGSPSGGLENTEAF
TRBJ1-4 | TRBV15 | ATSSRTAHNEKLF
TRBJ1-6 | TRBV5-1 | ASSLGTGLSPLH
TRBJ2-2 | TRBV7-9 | ASSLSSVYTGELF
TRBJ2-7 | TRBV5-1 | ASSLVPSSDEQY
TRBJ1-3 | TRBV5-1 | ASSFEASGNTIY
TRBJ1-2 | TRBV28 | ASSTLKGGYT
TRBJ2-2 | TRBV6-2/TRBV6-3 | ASSYSWANTGELF
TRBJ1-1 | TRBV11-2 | ASSPDRGGHNTEAF
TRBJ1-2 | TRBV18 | ASSRDRVGYGYT
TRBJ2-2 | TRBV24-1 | ATKGSANTGELF
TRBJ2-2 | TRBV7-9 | ASSPRGSGGAKFGELF
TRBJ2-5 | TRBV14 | ASSQVTRQETQY
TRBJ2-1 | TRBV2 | ASSTGTGGRNEQF
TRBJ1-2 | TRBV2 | ASSGLTGGQGAYT
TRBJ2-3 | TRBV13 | ASSHRLAGVKAQY